A single sample is the source of the 7 T cell receptor beta chains below, sequenced in a study of T cell clonotyping in hematopoietic cell transplantation. Generated by immunoSEQ multiplex PCR, the TCRdb table keeps only in-frame clones and is missing some. The sample records around 12,000 clones, about 80% being singletons. Here the sequenced sample was PBMCs, taken 100 days after allogeneic stem cell transplant. These receptors all stem from a female patient aged 40 to 50 who had an allogeneic stem cell transplant from a related donor, so T cells may come from the graft donor. Some clones in this sample may be carry-over from other donors' samples.

This chain joins TRBV30 and TRBJ2-7; no clear D gene. Looked up from germline, CDR1 is GTSNPN and CDR2 is SVGIG (reference sequence). CDR3 length: 12 residues. V was cut by 2 bases and J by 4 bases, with 9 bases left in between. CDR3: CAWSPTSYEQYF. The CDR3 region has the DNA TGTGCCTGGAGTCCTACATCTTACGAGCAGTACTTC.

The gene calls are TRBV5-1 and TRBJ2-3; TRBD1 matches 11 bases. The CDR3 is 15 amino acids. V lost 2 bases to trimming and J lost 9 bases; unmatched junction nucleotides: 8. Germline values: CDR1 SGHRS, CDR2 YFSETQ. CDR3 sequence: CASSFTGTGGGTQYF. In nucleotides, the CDR3 is TGCGCCAGCAGCTTCACCGGGACAGGGGGTGGAACGCAGTATTTT.

The chain combines TRBV5-6 with TRBJ1-4, with 8 bases aligning to TRBD1. This CDR3 comprises 15 residues. CDR1 is SGHDT and CDR2 is YYEEEE in the germline V gene. V gave up 0 bases and J gave up 7 bases; unmatched junction bases: 5. CDR3 amino acids: CASSLAGQGSEKLFF. The CDR3 region has the DNA TGTGCCAGCAGCTTGGCAGGACAGGGTAGTGAAAAACTGTTTTTT.

The rearrangement joins TRBV5-1 to TRBJ1-6, with a possible D match to TRBD1 (6 bases). Trimming cost V 4 bases and J 0 bases, with 14 bases left between them. CDR1 and CDR2 from the germline V gene are SGHRS and YFSETQ. The CDR3 is made up of 17 amino acids. CDR3: CASSPDRSSSYNSPLHF. Written as DNA, the CDR3 is TGCGCCAGCAGCCCTGACAGGTCGAGCTCCTATAATTCACCCCTCCACTTT.

As concerns this clone: Within the sample, other DNA sequences also encode this same CDR3. The chain links TRBV5-6 to TRBJ2-7; D remains unclear. This CDR3 region has 12 residues. Germline V gene lookup returns CDR1 SGHDT and CDR2 YYEEEE. V lost 4 bases and J 0 bases, leaving 5 bases between the germline ends. CDR3 sequence: CASSLSSYEQYF. The CDR3 bases are TGTGCCAGCAGCCTCAGCTCCTACGAGCAGTACTTC.

The chain uses TRBV14 and TRBJ2-7; no reliable D call. The germline CDR1 and CDR2 sequences are SGHDN and FVKESK. V lost 3 bases and J lost 6, with 9 bases in between. The length of the CDR3 is 12 residues. CDR3 coding DNA: TGTGCCAGCAGCCACTACACTGGCGAGCAGTACTTC. It translates to CASSHYTGEQYF.

V is TRBV4-1 and J is TRBJ1-1; no clear D. Trimming took off 4 bases at V and 1 base at J, with 10 bases between the two ends. Germline values: CDR1 MGHRA, CDR2 YSYEKL. The CDR3 extends over 14 amino acids. CDR3 nucleotides: TGCGCCAGCAGCCCTGGGCTAGGGAACACTGAAGCTTTCTTT. As protein: CASSPGLGNTEAFF.